A single sample is the source of the 17 T cell receptor beta chains below, sequenced in a study of OX40 agonist ivuxolimab in advanced cancers. Measured with immunoSEQ multiplex PCR; TCRdb has only the in-frame clones, and not every one. The sample carries some 10,000 clones, about 82% recorded once. Here the sequenced sample was CD4+ or CD8+ T cells sorted from blood, taken in a trial of the OX40 agonist ivuxolimab. The receptors here all came from an adult with an advanced solid tumor such as melanoma, head and neck, liver or kidney cancer.

This chain uses TRBV9 with TRBJ2-3; 10 bases agree with TRBD2. The CDR3 length is 15 residues. Trimming at V came to 2 bases and at J to 4 bases, leaving 4 bases not matched to a gene. From germline, CDR1 is SGDLS and CDR2 YYNGEE. The DNA of the CDR3 is TGTGCCAGCAGCGTCGCTAGCGGGGGATCAGATACGCAGTATTTT. Translation: CASSVASGGSDTQYF.

This rearrangement joins TRBV5-1 to TRBJ2-3; 9 bases are a match to TRBD2. This CDR3 is 14 amino acids long. CDR1 is SGHRS, CDR2 YFSETQ, per germline. The trim removed 4 bases at V and 5 bases at J, leaving 5 bases unmatched. The CDR3 loop is CASSQRGEGDTQYF. The DNA of the CDR3 is TGCGCCAGCAGCCAGCGGGGGGAGGGAGATACGCAGTATTTT.

The rearrangement links TRBV4-3 to TRBJ1-1; D perhaps matches TRBD1 (5 bases). This CDR3 contains 15 residues. Trimming cost V 0 bases and J 1 base, with 9 bases left between them. In germline, CDR1 is LGHNA, CDR2 YSLEER. The CDR3 loop is CASSQEMGQNTEAFF. The CDR3 region has the DNA TGCGCCAGCAGCCAAGAGATGGGGCAGAACACTGAAGCTTTCTTT.

This clone appeared once. V usage is TRBV7-2 and J usage is TRBJ1-1; TRBD1 matches at 9 bases. The ends lost 1 base at V and 1 base at J; junction bases unmatched: 7. Germline CDR1 SGHTA, CDR2 FQGNSA. The CDR3 contains 17 residues. The CDR3 reads CASSLVPGQGPNTEAFF. The CDR3 DNA reads as TGTGCCAGCAGCTTAGTCCCGGGACAGGGACCGAACACTGAAGCTTTCTTT. Together with reference TRBV7-2 and TRBJ1-1, the CDR3 gives the full variable domain: GAGVSQSPSNKVTEKGKDVELRCDPISGHTALYWYRQSLGQGLEFLIYFQGNSAPDKSGLPSDRFSAERTGGSVSTLTIQRTQQEDSAVYLCASSLVPGQGPNTEAFFGQGTRLTVV.

The chain is built from TRBV6-5 and TRBJ1-2; 7 bases agree with TRBD1. The CDR3 covers 15 residues. Trimming cost V 6 bases and J 2 bases; bases outside gene matches: 9. The germline gives CDR1 MNHEY, CDR2 SVGAGI. The CDR3 sequence: CASSPLDRENYGYTF. The CDR3 nucleotides read TGTGCCAGCAGCCCCCTCGACAGGGAAAACTATGGCTACACCTTC.

Comments on this clone: The junction departs from germline at one end; a sequencing error may be responsible. V is TRBV9 and J is TRBJ2-1, with 8 bases aligning to TRBD2. Germline V gene data show CDR1 as SGDLS and CDR2 as YYNGEE. There are 15 residues in the CDR3. CDR3 loop: CASSVDGGAYNEQFF. CDR3 bases: TGTGCCAGCAGCGTCGACGGGGGGGCCTATAATGAGCAGTTCTTC.

The rearrangement links TRBV7-5 to TRBJ2-5. TRBV7-5 is designated a pseudogene. The CDR3 extends over 16 amino acids. CDR3 coding DNA: TGTGCCAGCATCGAGCCGAGCCTGACGACGGAAGAGACCCAGTACTTC. Residues: CASIEPSLTTEETQYF.

This chain uses TRBV11-2 with TRBJ2-4; D could derive from TRBD1 or TRBD2 (6 bases each). Trimming left V 4 bases short and J 0 bases short, with 16 bases between. Germline CDR1 SGHAT, CDR2 FQNNGV. The length of the CDR3 is 17 residues. CDR3 sequence: CASSWTARGEAKNIQYF. CDR3 coding DNA: TGTGCCAGCAGCTGGACCGCGAGGGGGGAAGCCAAAAACATTCAGTACTTC.

The rearrangement uses TRBV14 and TRBJ1-6; D remains unclear. CDR1 and CDR2 from the germline V gene are SGHDN and FVKESK. CDR3 size: 16 residues. V was cut by 1 base and J by 0 bases, with 7 bases left in between. The CDR3: CASSQVTSSYNSPLHF. Written as DNA, the CDR3 is TGTGCCAGCAGCCAAGTCACAAGCTCCTATAATTCACCCCTCCACTTT.

V gene TRBV11-1 combines with J gene TRBJ1-2; 7 bases are a match to TRBD1. CDR1 SGHAT and CDR2 FQDESV come from the germline V gene (reference sequence). V lost 3 bases to trimming and J lost 2 bases; unmatched junction nucleotides: 9. CDR3 length: 16 residues. The CDR3 spells CASSFRGDWENYGYTF. CDR3 DNA: TGTGCCAGCAGCTTCAGGGGGGATTGGGAAAACTATGGCTACACCTTC. The variable domain in full, with the rest retrieved from reference TRBV11-1 and TRBJ1-2, is EAEVAQSPRYKITEKSQAVAFWCDPISGHATLYWYRQILGQGPELLVQFQDESVVDDSQLPKDRFSAERLKGVDSTLKIQPAELGDSAMYLCASSFRGDWENYGYTFGSGTRLTVV.

The chain joins TRBV9 to TRBJ1-1; possibly TRBD1 for D (5 bases). Germline CDR1 SGDLS, CDR2 YYNGEE. The CDR3 spans 15 residues. V lost 4 bases, J lost 0 bases, and 13 bases lay in between. This chain's CDR3 is CASSPRDRLNTEAFF. Written as DNA, the CDR3 is TGTGCCAGCAGCCCCCGGGACCGTTTGAACACTGAAGCTTTCTTT.

This clone was seen a few times. This sequence joins TRBV11-3 and TRBJ2-1; the match to TRBD2 covers 8 bases. Trimming took 3 bases from V and 0 from J; bases not matched to a gene: 7. The CDR3 sequence is 17 residues long. Germline V CDR1 and CDR2: SGHNT, YENEEA. For the CDR3, the DNA is TGTGCCAGCAGCTTCGGACTAGCCGTGAGCTCCTACAATGAGCAGTTCTTC. Protein product: CASSFGLAVSSYNEQFF.

To note about this clone: Since a much larger clone is just one base distant, this may be a read error. The CDR3 here is CASSSGMAETFF. DNA for the CDR3: TGTGCCAGTAGTTCGGGGATGGCTGAAACTTTCTTT. V and J are TRBV19 and TRBJ1-1; D is uncertain. The CDR3 is made up of 12 amino acids. CDR1 LNHDA and CDR2 SQIVND come from the germline V gene (reference sequence). The full variable domain, rest sourced from reference TRBV19 and TRBJ1-1, is DGGITQSPKYLFRKEGQNVTLSCEQNLNHDAMYWYRQDPGQGLRLIYYSQIVNDFQKGDIAEGYSVSREKKESFPLTVTSAQKNPTAFYLCASSSGMAETFFGQGTRLTVV.

J is TRBJ2-4 and V is TRBV28, with a weak D call TRBD2 (5 bases). This CDR3 contains 16 residues. The germline V gene has CDR1 MDHEN and CDR2 SYDVKM. V gave up 5 bases and J gave up 2 bases, with 16 bases separating them. The CDR3 spells CASSVIYSGSKNIQYF. CDR3 bases: TGTGCCAGCAGTGTTATATATTCGGGGTCCAAAAACATTCAGTACTTC.

The rearrangement uses TRBV5-8 and TRBJ1-1; possibly TRBD1 for D (6 bases). Trimming removed 2 bases from V and 4 bases from J, with 15 bases in between. CDR1 SGHTS and CDR2 YDEGEE come from the germline V gene. The CDR3 length is 15 residues. The CDR3 bases are TGTGCCAGCAGCTTTCTTCGGGGGCGTATCACTGAAGCTTTCTTT. This codes for CASSFLRGRITEAFF.

Concerning this clone itself: The junction does not match germline at one end; this may be a read error. The rearrangement links TRBV5-6 to TRBJ2-7; D is unclear. The CDR3 has 14 residues. The germline V gene encodes CDR1 SGHDT and CDR2 YYEEEE. CDR3 nucleotides: TGTGCCAGCAGCTTGGCCGCTTACTCCTACGAGCAGCACTTC. Translated, it gives CASSLAAYSYEQHF.

The CDR3 sequence is CASSLSAGGRTDTQYF. CDR3 nucleotide sequence: TGCGCCAGCAGCTTGTCGGCGGGGGGACGCACAGATACGCAGTATTTT. The chain is built from TRBV5-1 and TRBJ2-3; 8 nucleotides line up with TRBD2. Trimming took 1 base from V and 1 from J; bases not matched to a gene: 5. CDR1 and CDR2 (germline): SGHRS, YFSETQ. The CDR3 has 16 residues.